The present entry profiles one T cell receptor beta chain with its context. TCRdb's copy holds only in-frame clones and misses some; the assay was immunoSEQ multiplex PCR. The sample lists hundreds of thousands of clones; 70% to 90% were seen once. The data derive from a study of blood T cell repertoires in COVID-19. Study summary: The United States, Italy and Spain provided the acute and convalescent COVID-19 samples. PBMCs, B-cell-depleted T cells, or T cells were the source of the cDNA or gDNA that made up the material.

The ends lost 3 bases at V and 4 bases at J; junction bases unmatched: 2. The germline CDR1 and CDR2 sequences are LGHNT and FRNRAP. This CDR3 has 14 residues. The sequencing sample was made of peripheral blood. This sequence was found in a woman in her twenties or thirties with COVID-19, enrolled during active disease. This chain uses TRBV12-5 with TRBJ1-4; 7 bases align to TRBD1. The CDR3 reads CASGFGTVNEKLFF. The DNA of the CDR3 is TGTGCTAGTGGTTTTGGGACAGTTAATGAAAAACTGTTTTTT.